This T cell receptor (beta chain) was identified during a study of radiotherapy plus CTLA-4 blockade in lung cancer. This clone was counted once. The CDR3 runs to 13 residues. The V and J ends lost 4 bases and 5 bases respectively, with 11 bases between them. Germline assignment: CDR1 SQVTM and CDR2 ANQGSEA. CTLA-4 blockade using ipilimumab, together with focal radiation, was received by patients with chemo-refractory metastatic non-small-cell lung cancer. Using immunoSEQ multiplex PCR, the repertoire was profiled, and TCRdb retains in-frame clones only, with some absent. This table holds tens of thousands of clones, roughly 60% found once.

This chain connects TRBV29-1 to TRBJ2-2; the D gene is possibly TRBD2 (6 bases). The clonotype comes from a human donor with non-small cell lung cancer who had a partial response to radiotherapy plus ipilimumab. Sequenced here: peripheral blood, sampled from a patient treated with radiotherapy plus ipilimumab. Written as DNA, the CDR3 is TGCAGCGTTGCACGGGCGGGGACCGGGGAGCTGTTTTTT. It codes for CSVARAGTGELFF.